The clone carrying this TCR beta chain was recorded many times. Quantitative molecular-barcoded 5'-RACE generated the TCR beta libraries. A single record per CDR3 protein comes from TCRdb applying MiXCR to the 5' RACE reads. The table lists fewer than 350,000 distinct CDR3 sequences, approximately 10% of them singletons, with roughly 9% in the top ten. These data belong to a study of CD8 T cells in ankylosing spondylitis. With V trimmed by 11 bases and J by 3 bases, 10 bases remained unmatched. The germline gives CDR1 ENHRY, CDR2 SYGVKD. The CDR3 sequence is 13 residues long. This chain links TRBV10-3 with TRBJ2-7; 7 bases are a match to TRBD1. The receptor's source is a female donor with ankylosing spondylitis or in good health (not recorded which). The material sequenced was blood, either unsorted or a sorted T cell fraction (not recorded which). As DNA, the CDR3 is TGTGCCGCAACAGGGGAAAGGGGCTACGAGCAGTACTTC. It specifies CAATGERGYEQYF.